This T cell receptor beta chain was profiled in a study of response to subunit inactivated influenza vaccine. TCRdb ran MiXCR on the RT-PCR reads and lists one entry per CDR3 protein. The table lists roughly 500,000 distinct CDR3 sequences, around a quarter of them singletons. V was cut by 6 bases and J by 0 bases, with 11 bases left in between. Germline assignment: CDR1 SNHLY and CDR2 FYNNEI. The CDR3 loop spans 15 amino acids. These records were also assigned to another study, of T cells expressing NK-cell markers. That report notes: What made the TCR beta cDNA was 5'RACE template switching with UMIs. Of CD8+ T cells, about 1.0-8% belonged to dominant NKG2C+ clonotypes in five or six donors.

This rearrangement joins TRBV2 to TRBJ1-4; D unclear. The specimen comprised CD4+ T cells sorted from PBMCs, sampled 11 to 12 days after vaccination. The receptor was derived from a man in his fifties who received an inactivated influenza vaccine. The CDR3 DNA reads as TGTGCCAGCAGGCCCGGAGGTGCAACTAATGAAAAACTGTTTTTT. It yields the protein CASRPGGATNEKLFF.